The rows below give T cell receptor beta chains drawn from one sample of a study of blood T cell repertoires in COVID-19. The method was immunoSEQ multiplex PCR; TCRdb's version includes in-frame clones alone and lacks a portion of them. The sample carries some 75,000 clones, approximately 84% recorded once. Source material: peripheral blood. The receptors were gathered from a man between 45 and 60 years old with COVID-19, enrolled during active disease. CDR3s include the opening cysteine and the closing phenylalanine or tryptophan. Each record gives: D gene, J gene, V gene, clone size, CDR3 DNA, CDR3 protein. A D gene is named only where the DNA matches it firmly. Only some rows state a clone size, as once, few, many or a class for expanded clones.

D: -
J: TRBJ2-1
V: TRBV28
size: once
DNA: TGTGCCAGCAGGTCGACAGGAGGTTGGAATGAGCAGTTCTTC
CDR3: CASRSTGGWNEQFF

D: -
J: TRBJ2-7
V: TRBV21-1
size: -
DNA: TGTGCCAGCAGCAAAGGTGGCAGCTCCTACGAGCAGTACTTC
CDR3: CASSKGGSSYEQYF

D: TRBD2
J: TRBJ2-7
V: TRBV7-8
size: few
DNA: TGTGCCAGCAGCGCTCTTGGGGGACTAGCGGGGAGCTCCTACGAGCAGTACTTC
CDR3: CASSALGGLAGSSYEQYF

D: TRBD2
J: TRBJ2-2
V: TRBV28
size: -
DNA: TGTGCCAGCAGAGTGGGACTAGCGGGGCGGACCGGGGAGCTGTTTTTT
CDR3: CASRVGLAGRTGELFF

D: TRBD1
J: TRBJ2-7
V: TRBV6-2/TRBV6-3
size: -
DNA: TGTGCCAGCAGTTATACAGGGGAATGGGACGAGCAGTACTTC
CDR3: CASSYTGEWDEQYF

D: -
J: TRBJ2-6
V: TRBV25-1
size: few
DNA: TGTGCCAGCAGCCTCTCTGGGGCCAACGTCCTGACTTTC
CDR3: CASSLSGANVLTF

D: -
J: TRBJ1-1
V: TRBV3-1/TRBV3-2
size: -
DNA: TGTGCCAGCAGCCAAGGAGGGTTGAACACTGAAGCTTTCTTT
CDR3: CASSQGGLNTEAFF

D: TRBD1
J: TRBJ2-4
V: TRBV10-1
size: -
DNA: TGCGCCAGCAACCCGACAGGGCCCAAAAACATTCAGTACTTC
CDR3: CASNPTGPKNIQYF

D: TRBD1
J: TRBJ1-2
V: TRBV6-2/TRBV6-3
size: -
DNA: TGTGCCAGCAGTGACAGGGACCCTACTAACTATGGCTACACCTTC
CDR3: CASSDRDPTNYGYTF

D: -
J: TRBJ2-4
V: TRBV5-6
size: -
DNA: TGTGCCAGCAGCTTCGCCGGGGCCAAAAACATTCAGTACTTC
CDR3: CASSFAGAKNIQYF

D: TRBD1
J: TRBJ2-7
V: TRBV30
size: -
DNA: TGTGCCTGGACCCTGACAGGGACCTACGAGCAGTACTTC
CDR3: CAWTLTGTYEQYF

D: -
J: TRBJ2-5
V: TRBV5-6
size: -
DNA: TGTGCCAGCAGCTTCGTAGACAGACAAGAGACCCAGTACTTC
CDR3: CASSFVDRQETQYF

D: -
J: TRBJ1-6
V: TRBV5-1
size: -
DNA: TGCGCCAGCAGCCCCCAGGGGCCGCGGAATTCACCCCTCCACTTT
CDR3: CASSPQGPRNSPLHF

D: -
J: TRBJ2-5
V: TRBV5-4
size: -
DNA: TGTGCCAGCAGCTTGGACGAGGGAGAGACCCAGTACTTC
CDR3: CASSLDEGETQYF

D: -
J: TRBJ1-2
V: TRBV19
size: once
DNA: TGTGCCAGTAGTATAGACACCAAAACGGGTGGCTACACCTTC
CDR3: CASSIDTKTGGYTF

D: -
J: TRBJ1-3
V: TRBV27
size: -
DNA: TGTGCCAGCAGTACAGGACCCTCTGGAAACACCATATATTTT
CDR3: CASSTGPSGNTIYF

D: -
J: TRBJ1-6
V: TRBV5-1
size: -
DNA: TGCGCCAGCCAAGGGGGGGCTCGGAATTCACCCCTCCACTTT
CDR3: CASQGGARNSPLHF

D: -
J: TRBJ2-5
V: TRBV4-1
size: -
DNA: TGCGCCAGCAGCCATCCCCAGGGGGGTCAAGAGACCCAGTACTTC
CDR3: CASSHPQGGQETQYF

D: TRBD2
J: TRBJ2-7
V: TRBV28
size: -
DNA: TGTGCCAGCAGTTTCCGTACTAGCGGCCGGAGTGGGATCGAGCAGTACTTC
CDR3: CASSFRTSGRSGIEQYF

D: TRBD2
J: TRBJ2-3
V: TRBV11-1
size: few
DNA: TGTGCCAGCAGCTTAGGGGCTAGCGGGAGTTCAGATACGCAGTATTTT
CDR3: CASSLGASGSSDTQYF

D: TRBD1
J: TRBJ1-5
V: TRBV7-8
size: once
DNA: TGTGCCAGCAGCTTAGCCCAGGGGGGAAATCAGCCCCAGCATTTT
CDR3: CASSLAQGGNQPQHF

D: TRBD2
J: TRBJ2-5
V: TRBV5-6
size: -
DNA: TGTGCCAGCAGATCTCGACTAGCGGGAACGGTGACCCAGTACTTC
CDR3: CASRSRLAGTVTQYF

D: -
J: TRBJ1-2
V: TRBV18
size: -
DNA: TGTGCCAGCTCTTCGGGACTAGACTATGGCTACACCTTC
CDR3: CASSSGLDYGYTF

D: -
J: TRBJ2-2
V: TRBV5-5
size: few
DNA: TGTGCCAGCAGCTTTACAACAAACACCGGGGAGCTGTTTTTT
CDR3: CASSFTTNTGELFF

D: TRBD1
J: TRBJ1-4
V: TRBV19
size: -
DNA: TGTGCCGTAAGGGACAGGGGTGAAAAACTGTTTTTT
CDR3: CAVRDRGEKLFF

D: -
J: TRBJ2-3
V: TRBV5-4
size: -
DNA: TGTGCCAGCCGCGACCAGGGTAGCACAGATACGCAGTATTTT
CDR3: CASRDQGSTDTQYF

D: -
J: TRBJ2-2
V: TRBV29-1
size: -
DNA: TGCAGCGTTGGTAGCGAGAACACCGGGGAGCTGTTTTTT
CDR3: CSVGSENTGELFF

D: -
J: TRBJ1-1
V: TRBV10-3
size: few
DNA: TGTGCCATCAGTCCGGGTATCGGGAACACTGAAGCTTTCTTT
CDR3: CAISPGIGNTEAFF

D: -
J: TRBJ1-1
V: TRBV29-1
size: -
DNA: TGCAGCGTTGACCGGGTGAACACTGAAGCTTTCTTT
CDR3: CSVDRVNTEAFF

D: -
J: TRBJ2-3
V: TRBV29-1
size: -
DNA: TGCAGCGGGATCGCGGACACAGATACGCAGTATTTT
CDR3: CSGIADTDTQYF

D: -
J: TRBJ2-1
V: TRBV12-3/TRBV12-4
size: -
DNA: TGTGCCAGCAGTCGAAGGGCGGGATCACAGTTCTTC
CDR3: CASSRRAGSQFF

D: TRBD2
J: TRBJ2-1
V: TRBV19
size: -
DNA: TGTGCCAGTAGTATAGATCCTAGCGGGGCGGCCTACAATGAGCAGTTCTTC
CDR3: CASSIDPSGAAYNEQFF

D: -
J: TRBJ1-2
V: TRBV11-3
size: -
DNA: TGTGCCAGCAGCAACGGACATAAGACGACCTTC
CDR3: CASSNGHKTTF

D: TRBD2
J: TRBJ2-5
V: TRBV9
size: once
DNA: TGTGCCAGCAGCTTCGGAGCGGGAGCTCGCGTGGAGACCCAGTACTTC
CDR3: CASSFGAGARVETQYF

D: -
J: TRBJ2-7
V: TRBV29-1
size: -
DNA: TGCAGCGTTGATGGTCAGGGTGGTTACGAGCAGTACTTC
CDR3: CSVDGQGGYEQYF

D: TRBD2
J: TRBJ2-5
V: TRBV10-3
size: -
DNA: TGTGCCATCAGTGAGACTAGCGGGAGTGGGGTGACCCAGTACTTC
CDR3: CAISETSGSGVTQYF

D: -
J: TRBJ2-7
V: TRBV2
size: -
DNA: TGTGCCAGCTCTATACGAGGTCCCGTCTACGAGCAGTACTTC
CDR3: CASSIRGPVYEQYF

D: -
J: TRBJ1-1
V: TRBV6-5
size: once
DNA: TGTGCCAGCAGTTACTGGTCAGAGAACACTGAAGCTTTCTTT
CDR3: CASSYWSENTEAFF

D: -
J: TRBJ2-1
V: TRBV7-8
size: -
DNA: TGTGCCAGCAGCTTAGGGAGCAATGAGCAGTTCTTC
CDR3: CASSLGSNEQFF

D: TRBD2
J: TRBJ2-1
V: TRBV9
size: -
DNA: TGTGCCAGCAGCGTAGCGTCGGGACTAGCGACTGAGCAGTTCTTC
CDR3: CASSVASGLATEQFF

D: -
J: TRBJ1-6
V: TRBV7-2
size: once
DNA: TGTGCCAGCAGCCAAGCTAGAGGCAATTCACCCCTCCACTTT
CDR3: CASSQARGNSPLHF

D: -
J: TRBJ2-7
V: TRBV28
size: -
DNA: TGTGCCAGCAGTTTAGCTGGGGCCATAAACAGTTACGAGCAGTACTTC
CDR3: CASSLAGAINSYEQYF

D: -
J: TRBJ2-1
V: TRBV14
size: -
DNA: TGTGCCAGCAGCCGAGGAGGTCCCAATGAGCAGTTCTTC
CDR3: CASSRGGPNEQFF

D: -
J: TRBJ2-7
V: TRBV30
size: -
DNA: TGTGCCTGGAGGAGGACCTCTCAGGGAGGTCCCTACGAGCAGTACTTC
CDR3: CAWRRTSQGGPYEQYF

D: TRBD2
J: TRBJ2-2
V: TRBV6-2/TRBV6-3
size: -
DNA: TGTGCCAGCAGCTTTGGGACTAGCGGGAGTCGCGGCGGGGAGCTGTTTTTT
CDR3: CASSFGTSGSRGGELFF

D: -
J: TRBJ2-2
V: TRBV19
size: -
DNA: TGTGCCAGTAGTATTTCCCTAAACACCGGGGAGCTGTTTTTT
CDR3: CASSISLNTGELFF

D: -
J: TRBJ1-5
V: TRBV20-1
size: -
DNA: TGCAGTGCTAGTTTGCCAGGGCCTAGCAATCAGCCCCAGCATTTT
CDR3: CSASLPGPSNQPQHF

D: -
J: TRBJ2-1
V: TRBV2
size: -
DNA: TGTGCCAGCAGTGAAGCGCAGGGCCGCGTCGGGCAGTTCTTC
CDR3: CASSEAQGRVGQFF

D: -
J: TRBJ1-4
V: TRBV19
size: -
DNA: TGTGCCAGCCGAGGTGGCGAAAAACTGTTTTTT
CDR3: CASRGGEKLFF

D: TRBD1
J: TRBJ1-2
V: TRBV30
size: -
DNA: TGTGCCTGGAATCAGGGGGGTGCACAGGATGGCTACACCTTC
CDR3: CAWNQGGAQDGYTF

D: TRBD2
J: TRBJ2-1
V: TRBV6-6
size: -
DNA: TGTGCCAGCACCCCAGCGGGAGAATACAATGAGCAGTTCTTC
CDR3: CASTPAGEYNEQFF

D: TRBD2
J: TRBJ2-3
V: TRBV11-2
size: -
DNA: TGTGCCAGCGTAGCGGGGGGTACAGATACGCAGTATTTT
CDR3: CASVAGGTDTQYF

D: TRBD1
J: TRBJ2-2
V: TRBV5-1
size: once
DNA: TGCGCCAGCACCAATCTCCGGGGACAGGGGGTTGTATCCCCAAGGGCCGGGGAGCTGTTTTTT
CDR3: CASTNLRGQGVVSPRAGELFF

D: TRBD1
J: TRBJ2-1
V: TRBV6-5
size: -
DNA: TGTGCCAGCAACACGCACGGGACAGGGGGCAATGAGCAGTTCTTC
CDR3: CASNTHGTGGNEQFF

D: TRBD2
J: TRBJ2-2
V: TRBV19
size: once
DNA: TGTGCCAGTAGTACGGGACTAGCGGGAGACACCGGGGAGCTGTTTTTT
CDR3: CASSTGLAGDTGELFF